Listed below are T cell receptor beta chains from one sample, sequenced in a study of response to subunit inactivated influenza vaccine. TCRdb re-derived calls from the RT-PCR reads in MiXCR, one entry per CDR3 protein. The sample lists 500,000 to 550,000 distinct CDR3 sequences, less than 8% occurring once. Sequenced material: PBMCs from blood, taken about 23 months after vaccination. Receptors originate from a man between 45 and 75 years old who received an inactivated influenza vaccine. The CDR3 runs from the conserved cysteine through the conserved F or W. The D gene is left open where the match is weak. Some rows mark clone size as missing; the rest say once, few, many or name a class of expanded clone.

J | size | D | V | CDR3 | DNA
TRBJ1-2 | . | TRBD1 | TRBV20-1 | CSAQGTGDGYTF | TGCAGTGCCCAAGGGACAGGGGACGGCTACACCTTC
TRBJ2-5 | many | . | TRBV5-1 | CASSPGEQTQYF | TGCGCCAGCAGCCCGGGAGAACAGACCCAGTACTTC
TRBJ2-3 | few | TRBD2 | TRBV11-3 | CASSAPGLAGWGTDTQYF | TGTGCCAGCAGCGCCCCCGGGCTAGCGGGATGGGGCACAGATACGCAGTATTTT
TRBJ1-2 | . | . | TRBV20-1 | CSAGLGGSIPNGYTF | TGCAGTGCAGGCCTGGGGGGGAGTATCCCGAATGGCTACACCTTC
TRBJ2-7 | . | . | TRBV28 | CASSLMHQGVKYF | TGTGCCAGCAGTCTTATGCATCAGGGTGTGAAGTACTTC
TRBJ1-1 | . | TRBD1 | TRBV20-1 | CSARAGTAEAFF | TGCAGTGCTAGAGCCGGGACAGCCGAAGCTTTCTTT
TRBJ2-7 | few | TRBD1 | TRBV20-1 | CSASRQGVSYEQYF | TGCAGTGCTAGTAGACAGGGAGTCTCCTACGAGCAGTACTTC
TRBJ2-1 | few | TRBD1 | TRBV4-1 | CASSQDLGQGNEQFF | TGCGCCAGCAGCCAAGATCTGGGACAGGGTAATGAGCAGTTCTTC
TRBJ2-1 | . | . | TRBV20-1 | CSASVGHLGNEQFF | TGCAGTGCTAGTGTCGGACACCTTGGGAATGAGCAGTTCTTC
TRBJ2-1 | many | . | TRBV20-1 | CSARDLASYNEQFF | TGCAGTGCTAGAGATCTCGCCTCCTACAATGAGCAGTTCTTC
TRBJ1-6 | few | TRBD1 | TRBV20-1 | CSASPDRAGSPLHF | TGCAGTGCAAGTCCGGACAGGGCGGGTTCACCCCTCCACTTT
TRBJ1-5 | many | TRBD1 | TRBV5-6 | CASTQGQGRNQPQHF | TGTGCCAGCACCCAGGGACAGGGCCGCAATCAGCCCCAGCATTTT
TRBJ2-7 | . | TRBD1 | TRBV5-5 | CASSITRQGGKYF | TGTGCCAGCAGCATTACACGACAGGGTGGGAAGTACTTC
TRBJ2-5 | many | . | TRBV15 | CATSRGTQETQYF | TGTGCCACCAGCAGAGGCACTCAAGAGACCCAGTACTTC
TRBJ2-1 | few | . | TRBV7-3 | CASSTQSSRSSYNEQFF | TGTGCCAGCAGCACCCAATCTAGCAGAAGCTCCTACAATGAGCAGTTCTTC
TRBJ2-7 | many | . | TRBV12-3/TRBV12-4 | CASSQTGTISYEQYF | TGTGCCAGCAGCCAAACGGGAACGATCTCCTACGAGCAGTACTTC
TRBJ2-1 | . | . | TRBV3-1 | CAGSQATNYNEQFF | TGTGCCGGCAGCCAAGCTACTAATTACAATGAGCAGTTCTTC
TRBJ2-1 | few | . | TRBV12-3/TRBV12-4 | CASSETREQFF | TGTGCCAGCAGCGAAACTAGAGAGCAGTTCTTC
TRBJ2-3 | many | . | TRBV29-1 | CSVNPDTQYF | TGCAGCGTCAACCCAGATACGCAGTATTTT
TRBJ2-7 | many | TRBD1 | TRBV29-1 | CSVASLGQGKQYF | TGCAGCGTTGCGTCGTTGGGACAGGGAAAGCAGTACTTC
TRBJ1-5 | . | . | TRBV11-2 | CASSLDQCRSLGPQHF | TGTGCCAGCAGCTTAGATCAATGCAGGAGCCTTGGGCCCCAGCATTTT
TRBJ2-1 | . | . | TRBV11-2 | CASSLSSVSSYNEQFF | TGTGCCAGCAGCTTAAGCAGCGTAAGCTCCTACAATGAGCAGTTCTTC
TRBJ2-3 | . | . | TRBV24-1 | CATSSRDFTDTQYF | TGTGCCACCAGTTCTAGGGACTTCACAGATACGCAGTATTTT
TRBJ2-3 | . | TRBD2 | TRBV9 | CASSARGLAGSTDTQYF | TGTGCCAGCAGCGCCCGGGGACTAGCGGGAAGCACAGATACGCAGTATTTT
TRBJ1-1 | many | . | TRBV4-3 | CASSQHGGGTEAFF | TGCGCCAGCAGCCAACACGGCGGAGGCACTGAAGCTTTCTTT
TRBJ2-1 | few | TRBD2 | TRBV12-3/TRBV12-4 | CASSRSGGGLNEQFF | TGTGCCAGCAGTCGGAGCGGGGGAGGTTTAAATGAGCAGTTCTTC